This TCR beta chain is from a study of blood T cell repertoires in COVID-19. Across the study: PBMCs, B-cell-depleted T cells, or T cells were the source of the cDNA or gDNA that made up the material.

TCRdb's table, derived via immunoSEQ multiplex PCR, lists solely in-frame clones and lacks some. Seen here are a few hundred thousand clones, around 87% observed once, and the top ten hold 8.5% to 12%. V gave up 6 bases and J gave up 9 bases; unmatched junction bases: 6. The CDR3 spans 13 residues. The TCR comes from a woman aged 25 to 45 with COVID-19, enrolled during active disease. This sequence joins TRBV12-3 or TRBV12-4 and TRBJ2-4; 9 nucleotides match TRBD2. The specimen was peripheral blood. CDR3: CASSTGTSPIQYF. The DNA for the CDR3 is TGTGCCAGCAGCACGGGGACTAGCCCCATTCAGTACTTC.